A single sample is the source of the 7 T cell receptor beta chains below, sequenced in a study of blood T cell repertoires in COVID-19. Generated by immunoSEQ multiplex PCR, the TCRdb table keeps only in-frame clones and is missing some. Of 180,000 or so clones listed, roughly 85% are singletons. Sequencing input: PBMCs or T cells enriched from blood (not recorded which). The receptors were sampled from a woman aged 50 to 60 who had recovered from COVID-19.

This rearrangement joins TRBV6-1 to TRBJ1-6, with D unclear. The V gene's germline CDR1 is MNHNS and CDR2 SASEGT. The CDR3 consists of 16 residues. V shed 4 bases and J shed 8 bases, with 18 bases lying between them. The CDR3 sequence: CASSAILGEGDSPLHF. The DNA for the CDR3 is TGTGCCAGCAGTGCGATCCTTGGGGAGGGTGATTCACCCCTCCACTTT.

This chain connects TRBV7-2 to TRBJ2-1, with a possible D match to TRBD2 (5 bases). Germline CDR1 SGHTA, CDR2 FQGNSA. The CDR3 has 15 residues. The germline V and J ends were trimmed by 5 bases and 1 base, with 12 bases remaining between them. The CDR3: CASSPQLVSYNEQFF. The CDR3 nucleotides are TGTGCCAGCAGCCCGCAACTAGTGTCCTACAATGAGCAGTTCTTC.

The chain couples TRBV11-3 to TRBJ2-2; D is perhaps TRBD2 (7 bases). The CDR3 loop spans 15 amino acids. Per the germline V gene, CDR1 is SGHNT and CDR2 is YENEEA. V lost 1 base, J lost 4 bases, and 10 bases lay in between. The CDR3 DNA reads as TGTGCCAGCAGCTTAGTTGGGGGGGCCACCGGGGAGCTGTTTTTT. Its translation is CASSLVGGATGELFF.

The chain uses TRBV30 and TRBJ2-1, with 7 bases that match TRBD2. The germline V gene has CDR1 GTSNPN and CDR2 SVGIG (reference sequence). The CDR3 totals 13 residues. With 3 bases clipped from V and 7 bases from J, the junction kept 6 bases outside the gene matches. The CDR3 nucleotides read TGTGCCTGGAGACTAGCCGGGGGGAATGAGCAGTTCTTC. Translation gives CAWRLAGGNEQFF. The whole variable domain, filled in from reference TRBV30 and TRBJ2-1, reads SQTIHQWPATLVQPVGSPLSLECTVEGTSNPNLYWYRQAAGRGLQLLFYSVGIGQISSEVPQNLSASRPQDRQFILSSKKLLLSDSGFYLCAWRLAGGNEQFFGPGTRLTVL.

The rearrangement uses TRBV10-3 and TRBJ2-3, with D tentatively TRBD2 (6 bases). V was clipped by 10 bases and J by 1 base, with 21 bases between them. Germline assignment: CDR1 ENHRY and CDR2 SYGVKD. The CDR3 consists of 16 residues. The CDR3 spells CATAGGAGIGTDTQYF. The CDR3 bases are TGTGCCACGGCGGGCGGGGCAGGGATCGGCACAGATACGCAGTATTTT.

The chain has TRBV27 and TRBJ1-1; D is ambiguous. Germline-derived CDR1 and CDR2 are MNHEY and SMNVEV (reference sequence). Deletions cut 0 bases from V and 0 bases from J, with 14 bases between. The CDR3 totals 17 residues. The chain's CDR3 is CASSLSAVNLLNTEAFF. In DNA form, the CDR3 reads TGTGCCAGCAGTTTATCGGCAGTTAATCTTTTGAACACTGAAGCTTTCTTT.

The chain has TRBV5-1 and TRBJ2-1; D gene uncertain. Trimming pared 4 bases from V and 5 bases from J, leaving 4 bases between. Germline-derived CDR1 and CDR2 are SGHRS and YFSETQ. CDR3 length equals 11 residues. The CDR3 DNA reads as TGCGCCAGCAGCCTCCACAATGAGCAGTTCTTC. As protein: CASSLHNEQFF.